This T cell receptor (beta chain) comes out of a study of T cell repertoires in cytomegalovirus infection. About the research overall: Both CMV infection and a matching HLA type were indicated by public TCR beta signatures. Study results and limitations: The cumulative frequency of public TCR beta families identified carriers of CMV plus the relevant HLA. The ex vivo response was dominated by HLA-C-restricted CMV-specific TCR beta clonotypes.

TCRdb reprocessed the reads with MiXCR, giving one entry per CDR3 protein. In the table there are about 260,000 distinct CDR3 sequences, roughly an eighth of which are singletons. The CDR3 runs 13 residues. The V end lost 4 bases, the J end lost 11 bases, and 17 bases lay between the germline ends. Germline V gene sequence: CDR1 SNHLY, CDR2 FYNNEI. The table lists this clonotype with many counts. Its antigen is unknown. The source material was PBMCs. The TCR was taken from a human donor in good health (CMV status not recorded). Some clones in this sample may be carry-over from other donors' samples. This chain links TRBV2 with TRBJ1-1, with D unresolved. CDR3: CASSVNRVNRAFF. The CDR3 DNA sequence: TGTGCCAGCAGTGTTAATCGAGTGAATCGGGCTTTCTTT.